The 26 T cell receptor beta chains in this list originate from one sample, sequenced in a study of vaccination and CD4 T cells after COVID-19. Treatment noted: approximately nine-day PBMC culture with coronavirus spike peptide pools or control peptides (ViraFEST assay). No cognate antigen is known for these TCRs. Sequence data for DNA of cultured CD4+ T cells were generated by the Oncomine TCR Beta short-read assay. TCRdb itself ran the PCR reads through MiXCR, one entry per CDR3 protein. The sample has approximately 16,000 distinct CDR3 sequences, about 35% seen once. Specimen: cultured CD4+ T cells from blood. Source of these receptors: a human donor with COVID-19.

This chain uses TRBV25-1 with TRBJ1-6; unclear D gene. This CDR3 is built from 14 residues. The V gene lost 5 bases and the J gene lost 6 bases, with 11 bases spanning the gap. Per the germline V gene, CDR1 is MGHDK and CDR2 is SYGVNS. Here the CDR3 DNA reads TGTGCCAGCAGTAAATCCCTGGGTAATTCACCCCTCCACTTT. This translates into CASSKSLGNSPLHF.

The chain has TRBV2 and TRBJ2-2; D is possibly TRBD2 (7 bases). CDR3 size: 15 residues. Germline CDR1 and CDR2: SNHLY and FYNNEI. V dropped 7 bases and J dropped 7 bases, with 19 bases sitting between them. The CDR3 region is CASTLSSGGHGELFF. The CDR3 DNA reads TGTGCCAGCACCCTATCGTCGGGGGGACACGGGGAGCTGTTTTTT.

This chain joins TRBV14 and TRBJ1-2, with 10 bases that match TRBD1. This CDR3 is 15 amino acids long. J gave up 8 bases and V 1 base, and 7 bases lay outside the gene matches. Germline V gene lookup returns CDR1 SGHDN and CDR2 FVKESK. DNA for the CDR3: TGTGCCAGCAGCCAAGGGGGACAGGGGCGGTGGGGCTACACCTTC. It specifies CASSQGGQGRWGYTF.

The rearrangement uses TRBV24-1 and TRBJ2-5; D may be TRBD2 (5 bases). Germline V gene sequence: CDR1 KGHDR, CDR2 SFDVKD. The V end lost 3 bases, the J end lost 0 bases, and 7 bases lay between the germline ends. The CDR3 is 14 amino acids. The CDR3 protein is CATSDQDYQETQYF. DNA of the CDR3: TGTGCCACCAGTGATCAGGACTACCAAGAGACCCAGTACTTC.

This rearrangement joins TRBV15 to TRBJ1-5; 8 nucleotides agree with TRBD1. The CDR3 covers 15 residues. CDR1 and CDR2 (germline): LNHNV, YYDKDF (reference sequence). The J segment lost 4 bases and the V segment lost 1 base, leaving 3 bases of the junction unmatched. The CDR3 coding sequence is TGTGCCACCAGCAGAGCCGGACAGGGAAATCAGCCCCAGCATTTT. Encoded protein: CATSRAGQGNQPQHF.

By sample fraction, this clonotype is medium-sized. The V call is TRBV2, the J call TRBJ1-5; a possible D gene is TRBD1 (5 bases). CDR1 and CDR2 from the germline V gene are SNHLY and FYNNEI. The CDR3 spans 16 residues. Trimming took 4 bases from V and 1 from J, leaving 14 bases between them. CDR3 bases: TGTGCCAGCAGTGTGGGGGGAGGTGGGAGCAATCAGCCCCAGCATTTT. Translated: CASSVGGGGSNQPQHF.

V gene TRBV20-1 combines with J gene TRBJ1-2; tentatively, D is TRBD1 (5 bases). This CDR3 has 13 residues. Trimming took off 4 bases at V and 2 bases at J, with 11 bases between the two ends. The V gene's germline CDR1 is DFQATT and CDR2 SNEGSKA (reference sequence). CDR3 in DNA: TGCAGTGCTATCCCAGGGCTCAACTATGGCTACACCTTC. It specifies CSAIPGLNYGYTF.

As concerns this clonotype: The junction shows a germline mismatch at one end, possibly a read error. J is TRBJ2-5 and V is TRBV14; D is tentatively TRBD1 or TRBD2 (7 bases each). The CDR3 length is 9 residues. Germline CDR1 SGHDN, CDR2 FVKESK. As DNA, the CDR3 is TGCAGGGGGGGAGAGACCCAGTACTTC. Its translation is CRGGETQYF.

J is TRBJ2-3 and V is TRBV20-1; 7 nucleotides align to TRBD1. The CDR3 sequence is 11 residues long. The V segment lost 5 bases and the J segment 6 bases; nucleotides outside the gene matches: 2. In germline, CDR1 is DFQATT, CDR2 SNEGSKA (reference sequence). CDR3 in amino acids: CSAYRGDTQYF. The CDR3 DNA reads as TGCAGTGCTTACAGGGGTGATACGCAGTATTTT.

This clonotype was seen a few times. The chain's CDR3 is CASSISLSGNYGYTF. Here the CDR3 DNA reads TGTGCCAGTAGTATTTCACTGAGCGGTAACTATGGCTACACCTTC. The chain carries TRBV19 and TRBJ1-2; D remains ambiguous. Germline CDR1 reads LNHDA; CDR2 reads SQIVND (reference sequence). Trimming stripped 3 bases from V and 1 base from J, with 12 bases between. The length of the CDR3 is 15 residues.

This clonotype appeared a few times. The J gene is TRBJ1-5, the V gene TRBV10-2; D is undetermined. Germline CDR1 reads WSHSY; CDR2 reads SAAADI. This CDR3 spans 12 amino acids. V was pared by 3 bases and J by 4 bases, with 4 bases between. The CDR3: CASSERNQPQHF. CDR3 coding DNA: TGCGCCAGCAGTGAACGGAATCAGCCCCAGCATTTT.

The V call is TRBV9, the J call TRBJ1-2; maybe TRBD1 (5 bases). The CDR3 has 15 residues. The V gene's germline CDR1 is SGDLS and CDR2 YYNGEE. V lost 4 bases and J 6 bases, leaving 19 bases between the germline ends. CDR3 DNA: TGTGCCAGCAGCCTCCGGATCGGGGGGAAACATGGCTACACCTTC. Encoded protein: CASSLRIGGKHGYTF.

This clonotype was counted a few times. The rearrangement joins TRBV15 to TRBJ2-3, with D unclear. Germline V lookup: CDR1 LNHNV, CDR2 YYDKDF (reference sequence). This CDR3 is 14 amino acids long. With 0 bases removed from V and 1 base from J, the gap between germline ends came to 5 bases. CDR3 amino acids: CATSREQGTDTQYF. The CDR3 DNA reads TGTGCCACCAGCAGAGAGCAGGGCACAGATACGCAGTATTTT.

The rearrangement links TRBV21-1 to TRBJ1-2. TRBV21-1 is a pseudogene locus. This CDR3 contains 17 residues. The CDR3: CASRQLGRYGANYGYTF. The CDR3 nucleotides read TGTGCCAGCAGGCAATTGGGTAGGTACGGGGCTAACTATGGCTACACCTTC.

This clonotype was seen a few times. The V and J genes are TRBV7-9 and TRBJ2-5, with no clear D. Per germline, CDR1 SEHNR and CDR2 FQNEAQ (reference sequence). V lost 1 base to trimming and J lost 4 bases, with 10 bases between them. The CDR3 sequence is 14 residues long. As DNA, the CDR3 is TGTGCCAGCAGCTTAGTGACACTCCTAGAGACCCAGTACTTC. It yields the protein CASSLVTLLETQYF.

In this sample, this clonotype turned up once. The chain carries TRBV5-4 and TRBJ2-7; 9 bases match TRBD1. There are 15 residues in the CDR3. The J segment lost 0 bases and the V segment lost 2 bases, leaving 3 bases of the junction unmatched. Germline V gene data show CDR1 as SGHNT and CDR2 as YYREEE (reference sequence). This CDR3 is CASSFGQGNSYEQYF. The CDR3 DNA follows: TGTGCCAGCAGCTTCGGACAGGGGAACTCCTACGAGCAGTACTTC.

This clonotype is a singleton in its sample. J is TRBJ2-7 and V is TRBV7-2; 12 bases align to TRBD2. The V gene end was trimmed by 5 bases and the J gene end by 7 bases; junction bases not matched to a gene: 6. Germline V lookup: CDR1 SGHTA, CDR2 FQGNSA. The CDR3 consists of 14 residues. The CDR3 nucleotides are TGTGCCAGCAGCCCTAGCGGGGGGGCTGAAGAGCAGTACTTC. The encoded protein is CASSPSGGAEEQYF.

The V gene is TRBV19, the J gene TRBJ1-2, with D maybe TRBD1 (6 bases). This CDR3 has 16 amino acids. The germline V gene encodes CDR1 LNHDA and CDR2 SQIVND (reference sequence). V lost 3 bases and J lost 4, with 18 bases in between. The CDR3 nucleotides are TGTGCCAGTAGTATGGACCAGGGGACTCCGGGCTATGGCTACACCTTC. Translation: CASSMDQGTPGYGYTF.

This chain links TRBV11-3 with TRBJ1-5; the D gene is possibly TRBD1 (5 bases). Trimming cost V 5 bases and J 7 bases, with 15 bases left between them. Germline values: CDR1 SGHNT, CDR2 YENEEA. The CDR3 contains 14 residues. CDR3 DNA sequence: TGTGCCAGCAGCGCCACCGGGGGGGAGCAGCCCCAGCATTTT. This codes for CASSATGGEQPQHF. Drawing the rest from reference TRBV11-3 and TRBJ1-5, the complete variable domain is EAGVVQSPRYKIIEKKQPVAFWCNPISGHNTLYWYLQNLGQGPELLIRYENEEAVDDSQLPKDRFSAERLKGVDSTLKIQPAELGDSAVYLCASSATGGEQPQHFGDGTRLSIL.

This rearrangement joins TRBV7-9 to TRBJ1-3; unclear D gene. The V and J ends lost 5 bases and 6 bases respectively, with 8 bases between them. Per germline, CDR1 SEHNR and CDR2 FQNEAQ (reference sequence). CDR3 size: 12 residues. In DNA form, the CDR3 reads TGTGCCAGCAGCCCGCGTGAAAACACCATATATTTT. This encodes CASSPRENTIYF.

The V call is TRBV10-1, the J call TRBJ2-5; TRBD1 or TRBD2 may be the D gene (5 bases each). CDR1 and CDR2 (germline): WNHNN, SYGVQD (reference sequence). Trimming took 8 bases from V and 5 from J, leaving 24 bases between them. This CDR3 has 16 amino acids. Here the CDR3 DNA reads TGCGCCAGCGGGGTTGGGACCGCCAAAGGGGAGGAGACCCAGTACTTC. Its protein is CASGVGTAKGEETQYF.

The J gene is TRBJ1-6, the V gene TRBV3-1, with 7 nucleotides matching TRBD1. Per germline, CDR1 LGHDT and CDR2 YNNKEL (reference sequence). J gave up 10 bases and V 6 bases, and 9 bases lay outside the gene matches. The CDR3 is made up of 14 amino acids. The CDR3 sequence: CASRQKTGVSPLHF. CDR3 sequence (DNA): TGTGCCAGCAGACAAAAAACAGGGGTGTCACCCCTCCACTTT.

J is TRBJ2-3 and V is TRBV7-9; a possible D gene is TRBD1 (6 bases). Deletions cut 6 bases from V and 7 bases from J, with 14 bases between. CDR1 SEHNR and CDR2 FQNEAQ come from the germline V gene (reference sequence). The CDR3 contains 13 residues. Written as DNA, the CDR3 is TGTGCCAGCAGTCTCGACAGGAAAAATACGCAGTATTTT. Its translation is CASSLDRKNTQYF.

The rearrangement links TRBV6-5 to TRBJ1-2; D may be TRBD1 (5 bases). Germline V gene lookup returns CDR1 MNHEY and CDR2 SVGAGI. The V and J ends lost 0 bases and 7 bases respectively, with 9 bases between them. The CDR3 is 13 amino acids. The CDR3 region is CASSYSGGGGYTF. CDR3 sequence (DNA): TGTGCCAGCAGTTACTCTGGGGGTGGTGGCTACACCTTC.

The chain has TRBV30 and TRBJ2-5; 11 bases match TRBD2. V shed 4 bases, J shed 0 bases, and the junction held 19 bases outside the gene matches. CDR3 size: 20 residues. Per germline, CDR1 GTSNPN and CDR2 SVGIG (reference sequence). DNA of the CDR3: TGTGCCTGGACCCTGGAATGGGGGCGCAAGACTAGCGGGGACCAAGAGACCCAGTACTTC. Protein sequence: CAWTLEWGRKTSGDQETQYF.

This clonotype is labeled large. The rearrangement joins TRBV7-3 to TRBJ2-1, with D possibly TRBD2 on 6 matching bases. The CDR3 has 15 amino acids. Germline V gene lookup returns CDR1 SGHTA and CDR2 FQGTGA. Trimming removed 5 bases from V and 0 bases from J, with 11 bases in between. The CDR3 protein is CASSVGGSSYNEQFF. The CDR3 DNA reads as TGTGCCAGCAGCGTCGGGGGTAGCTCCTACAATGAGCAGTTCTTC.